This TCR beta chain came from a study of T cell therapy after organ transplantation. General study findings and limits: Endogenous clonotypes not in therapy products appeared after therapy alongside transferred ones.

To note about this clone: Its matching antigen is unknown.

This CDR3 has 13 amino acids. Per the germline V gene, CDR1 is MNHEY and CDR2 is SVGAGI. Trimming pared 7 bases from V and 0 bases from J, leaving 10 bases between. Sequencing used immunoSEQ multiplex PCR; TCRdb keeps in-frame clones, though not all of them. Of 50,000 or so clones listed, about 94% were seen once; the top ten hold 2.5% to 3.5%. The TCR comes from a human patient who had received a solid organ transplant and had CMV disease. This sample comprised CD8+ T cells from blood, obtained before autologous CMV-specific T cell therapy. This rearrangement joins TRBV6-5 to TRBJ2-7, with D possibly TRBD2 on 5 matching bases. CDR3 bases: TGTGCCAGCATTCCCCGGGACTCCTACGAGCAGTACTTC. It is translated as CASIPRDSYEQYF.